This section outlines one T cell receptor (beta chain) sequence together with its context. Its antigen remains unknown. CDR1 is SGHRS and CDR2 is YFSETQ in the germline V gene. The CDR3 covers 15 residues. Trimming took 2 bases from V and 7 from J; bases not matched to a gene: 7. This record comes from a study of PD-1 blockade in classical Hodgkin lymphoma. Findings and limits, study-wide: Healthy donors reportedly exceeded newly diagnosed patients in baseline TCR diversity. Complete responders' diversity at baseline resembled that of newly diagnosed patients.

Every single patient, without exception, relapsed after autologous stem cell transplantation, and brentuximab vedotin exposure varied. Some clones are missing from TCRdb's copy, which holds only in-frame ones; the method was immunoSEQ multiplex PCR. The sample has roughly 38,000 clones, about 85% seen once. The chain carries TRBV5-1 and TRBJ2-7; TRBD2 matches 12 bases. Sequenced material: peripheral blood mononuclear cells (PBMCs), taken before the second cycle of nivolumab. This TCR came from a human donor with classical Hodgkin lymphoma. For the CDR3, the DNA is TGCGCCAGCAGCTTTCGGACTAGCGGGACGGGGGAGCAGTACTTC. Residues: CASSFRTSGTGEQYF.